This record looks at one T cell receptor (beta chain) sequence and its context. Other DNA sequences in this specimen translate into the identical CDR3. The naive CD8 subset, CD45RO-negative cells positively selected for CCR7, excluded terminally differentiated effector memory CD45RA+ cells. The data were obtained in a study of shared clonotypes between healthy human individuals. The table came from immunoSEQ multiplex PCR; TCRdb's copy has only in-frame clones and leaves some out. This sample has just over 2,000,000 clones, with approximately 94% found just once. V lost 0 bases to trimming and J lost 3 bases, with 4 bases between them. In germline, CDR1 is SGHDT, CDR2 YYEEEE. The CDR3 spans 13 residues.

The chain is built from TRBV5-6 and TRBJ2-1; D unclear. This TCR was recovered from a man between 18 and 29 years old in good health. What was sequenced was naive CD8+ T cells sorted from blood. CDR3 in DNA: TGTGCCAGCAGCTTGGACGGCTACAATGAGCAGTTCTTC. Amino acid sequence: CASSLDGYNEQFF.